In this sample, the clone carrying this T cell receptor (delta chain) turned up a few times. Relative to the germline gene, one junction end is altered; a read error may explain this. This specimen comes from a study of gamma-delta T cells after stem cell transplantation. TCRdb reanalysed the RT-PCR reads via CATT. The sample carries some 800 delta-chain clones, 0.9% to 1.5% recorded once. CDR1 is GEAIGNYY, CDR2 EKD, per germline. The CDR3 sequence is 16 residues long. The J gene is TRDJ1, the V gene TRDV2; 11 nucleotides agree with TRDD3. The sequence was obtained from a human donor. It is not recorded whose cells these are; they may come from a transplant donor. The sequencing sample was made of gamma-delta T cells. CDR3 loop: CACDFLMGDTTDKHIF. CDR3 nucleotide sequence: TGTGCCTGTGACTTCCTAATGGGGGATACGACCGATAAACACATCTTT.